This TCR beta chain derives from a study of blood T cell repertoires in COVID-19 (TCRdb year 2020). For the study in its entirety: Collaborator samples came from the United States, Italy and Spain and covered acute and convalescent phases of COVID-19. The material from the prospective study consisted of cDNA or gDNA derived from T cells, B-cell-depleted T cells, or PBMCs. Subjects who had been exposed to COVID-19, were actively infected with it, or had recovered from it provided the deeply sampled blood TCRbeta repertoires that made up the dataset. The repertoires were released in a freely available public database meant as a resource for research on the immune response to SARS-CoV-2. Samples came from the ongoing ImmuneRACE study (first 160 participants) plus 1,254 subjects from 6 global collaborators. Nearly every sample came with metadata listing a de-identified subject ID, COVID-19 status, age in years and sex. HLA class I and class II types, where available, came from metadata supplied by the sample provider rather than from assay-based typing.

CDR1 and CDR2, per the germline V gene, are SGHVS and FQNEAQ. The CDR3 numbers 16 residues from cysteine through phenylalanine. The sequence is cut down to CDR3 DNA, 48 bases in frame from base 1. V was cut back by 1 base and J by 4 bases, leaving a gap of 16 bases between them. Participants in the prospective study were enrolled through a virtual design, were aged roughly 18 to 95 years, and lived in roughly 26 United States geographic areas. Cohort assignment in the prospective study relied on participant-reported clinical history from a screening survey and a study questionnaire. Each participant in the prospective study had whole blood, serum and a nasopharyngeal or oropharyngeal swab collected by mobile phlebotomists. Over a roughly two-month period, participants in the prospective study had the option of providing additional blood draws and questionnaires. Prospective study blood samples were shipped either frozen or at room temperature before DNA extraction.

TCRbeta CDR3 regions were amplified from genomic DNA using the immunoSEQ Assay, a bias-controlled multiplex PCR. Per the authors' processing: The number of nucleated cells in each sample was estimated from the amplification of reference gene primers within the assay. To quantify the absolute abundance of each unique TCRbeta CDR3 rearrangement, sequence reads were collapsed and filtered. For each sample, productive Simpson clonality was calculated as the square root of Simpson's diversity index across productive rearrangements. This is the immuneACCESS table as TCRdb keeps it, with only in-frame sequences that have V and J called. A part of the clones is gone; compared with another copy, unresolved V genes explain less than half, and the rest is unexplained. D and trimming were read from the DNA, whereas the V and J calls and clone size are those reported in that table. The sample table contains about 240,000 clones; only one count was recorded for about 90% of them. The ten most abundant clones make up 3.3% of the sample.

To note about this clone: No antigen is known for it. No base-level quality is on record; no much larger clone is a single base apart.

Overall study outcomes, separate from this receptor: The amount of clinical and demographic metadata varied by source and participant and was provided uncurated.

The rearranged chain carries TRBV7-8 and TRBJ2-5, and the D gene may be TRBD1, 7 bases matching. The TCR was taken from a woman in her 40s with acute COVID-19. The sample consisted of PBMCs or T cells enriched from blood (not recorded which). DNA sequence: TGTGCCAGCAGCTTAGTTCGGACAGGAGGGACAGAGACCCAGTACTTC. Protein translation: CASSLVRTGGTETQYF. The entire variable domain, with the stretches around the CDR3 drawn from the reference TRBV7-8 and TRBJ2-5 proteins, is GAGVSQSPRYKVAKRGQDVALRCDPISGHVSLFWYQQALGQGPEFLTYFQNEAQLDKSGLPSDRFFAERPEGSVSTLKIQRTQQEDSAVYLCASSLVRTGGTETQYFGPGTRLLVL.